This TCR beta chain was found in a study of shared clonotypes between healthy human individuals. Overall study findings and caveats: When naive CD4 clonotypes were compared across a few donors, about 4.8% were shared.

Profiling relied on immunoSEQ multiplex PCR, and the TCRdb table lists in-frame clones only, not all of them. Of fewer than 850,000 clones in the sample, about 96% were seen once. The CDR3 extends over 13 amino acids. Trimming cost V 6 bases and J 6 bases; bases outside gene matches: 7. From germline, CDR1 is SQVTM and CDR2 ANQGSEA. Concerning this clone itself: What it recognizes is unknown.

The naive CD8 population came from CD45RO-negative cells selected for CCR7, without terminally differentiated effector memory CD45RA+ cells. Healthy adults negative for HIV, lacking recent acute infections or vaccinations, served as donors. This receptor was taken from a man younger than 40 in good health. The sample consisted of naive CD8+ T cells sorted from blood. This rearrangement joins TRBV29-1 to TRBJ2-7; 11 nucleotides line up with TRBD1. CDR3 in amino acids: CSVTGQGASEQYF. The CDR3 nucleotides read TGCAGCGTGACAGGACAGGGGGCCAGCGAGCAGTACTTC.